Listed here are 3 T cell receptor beta chains from one sample, sequenced in a study of T cell clones after liver transplantation. Assay used: immunoSEQ multiplex PCR; TCRdb lists only in-frame clones, some missing. This table has about 85,000 clones, 80% to 85% appearing once. The specimen was CD4+ T cells from blood, collected about 46 months after liver transplant. The receptors originated from a human patient who received a liver transplant. Among the T cells, some may be from the graft donor.

This clone was seen only a few times. V is TRBV7-9 and J is TRBJ2-5; 7 positions agree with TRBD1. CDR3 size: 13 residues. V lost 4 bases, J lost 6 bases, and 5 bases stayed unmatched. Per germline, CDR1 SEHNR and CDR2 FQNEAQ (reference sequence). The CDR3 DNA follows: TGTGCCAGCAGCTCCCGGGACAGAAAGACCCAGTACTTC. Protein: CASSSRDRKTQYF.

The chain links TRBV6-4 to TRBJ2-7, with TRBD2 as a possible D gene (5 bases). CDR1 MRHNA and CDR2 SNTAGT come from the germline V gene. The CDR3 loop spans 17 amino acids. Between the trimmed V and J ends, which lost 0 bases and 4 bases, there was a span of 19 bases. The CDR3 sequence is CASSDSRVVPNPYEQYF. The DNA for the CDR3 is TGTGCCAGCAGTGACTCGAGGGTAGTTCCCAACCCTTACGAGCAGTACTTC.

This sequence joins TRBV19 and TRBJ2-3; no firm D call. Trimming took off 5 bases at V and 4 bases at J, with 4 bases between the two ends. This CDR3 spans 11 amino acids. Germline V CDR1 and CDR2: LNHDA, SQIVND (reference sequence). The CDR3 region is CASSLSDTQYF. The DNA of the CDR3 is TGTGCCAGTAGTCTCTCAGATACGCAGTATTTT. Full variable domain (missing parts from reference TRBV19 and TRBJ2-3): DGGITQSPKYLFRKEGQNVTLSCEQNLNHDAMYWYRQDPGQGLRLIYYSQIVNDFQKGDIAEGYSVSREKKESFPLTVTSAQKNPTAFYLCASSLSDTQYFGPGTRLTVL.